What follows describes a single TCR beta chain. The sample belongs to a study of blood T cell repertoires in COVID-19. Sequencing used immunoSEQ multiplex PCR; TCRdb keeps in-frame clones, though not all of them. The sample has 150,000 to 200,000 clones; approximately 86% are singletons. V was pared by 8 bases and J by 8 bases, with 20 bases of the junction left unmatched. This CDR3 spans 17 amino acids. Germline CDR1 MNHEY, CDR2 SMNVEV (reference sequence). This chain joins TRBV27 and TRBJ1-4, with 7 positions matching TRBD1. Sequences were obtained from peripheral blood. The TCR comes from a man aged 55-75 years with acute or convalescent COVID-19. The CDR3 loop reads CASAQQSRGRRSEKLFF. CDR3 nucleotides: TGTGCCAGCGCACAACAAAGTAGGGGGCGCCGGTCGGAAAAACTGTTTTTT.